The clone carrying this TCR beta chain was seen just once. Antigen specificity is unknown. This CDR3 is built from 14 residues. V was clipped by 2 bases and J by 3 bases, with 11 bases between them. CDR1 and CDR2 (germline): GTSNPN, SVGIG (reference sequence). This specimen comes from a study of T cell responses to AZD1222 COVID-19 vaccine. Study-wide results and caveats: Among those given AZD1222, only six were seropositive at baseline.

Some clones are missing from TCRdb's copy, which holds only in-frame ones; the method was immunoSEQ multiplex PCR. The table includes about 150,000 clones, approximately 85% detected once. This sequence was found in an adult in good health. Specimen: peripheral blood, collected on day 0 of AZD1222 vaccination. V and J are TRBV30 and TRBJ1-5; the D gene is possibly TRBD1 (6 bases). The CDR3 DNA reads TGTGCCTGGAGTACAGGGAATTACAATCAGCCCCAGCATTTT. This codes for CAWSTGNYNQPQHF.